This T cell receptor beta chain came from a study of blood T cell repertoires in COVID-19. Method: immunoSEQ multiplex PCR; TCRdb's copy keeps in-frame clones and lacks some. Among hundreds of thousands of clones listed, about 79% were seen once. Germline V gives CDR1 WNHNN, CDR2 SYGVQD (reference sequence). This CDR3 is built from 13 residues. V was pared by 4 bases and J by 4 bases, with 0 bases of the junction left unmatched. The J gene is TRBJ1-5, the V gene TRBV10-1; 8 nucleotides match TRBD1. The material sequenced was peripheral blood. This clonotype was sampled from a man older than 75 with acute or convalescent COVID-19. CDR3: CASSGDRNQPQHF. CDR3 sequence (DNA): TGCGCCAGCAGTGGGGACAGGAATCAGCCCCAGCATTTT.